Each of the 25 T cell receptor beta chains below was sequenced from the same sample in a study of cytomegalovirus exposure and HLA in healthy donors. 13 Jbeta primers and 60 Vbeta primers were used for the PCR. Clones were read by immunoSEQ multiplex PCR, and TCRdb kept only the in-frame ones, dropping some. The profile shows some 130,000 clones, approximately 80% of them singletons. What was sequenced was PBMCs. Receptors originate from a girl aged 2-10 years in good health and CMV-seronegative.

In DNA, the CDR3 is TGTGCTAGTGGGGGGCGACAGGGCAATCAGCCCCAGCATTTT. Encoded protein: CASGGRQGNQPQHF. V gene TRBV12-5 combines with J gene TRBJ1-5; TRBD1 might be the D (6 bases). Trimming removed 6 bases at V and 2 bases at J, with 11 bases between. This CDR3 comprises 14 residues. Germline V gene data show CDR1 as LGHNT and CDR2 as FRNRAP.

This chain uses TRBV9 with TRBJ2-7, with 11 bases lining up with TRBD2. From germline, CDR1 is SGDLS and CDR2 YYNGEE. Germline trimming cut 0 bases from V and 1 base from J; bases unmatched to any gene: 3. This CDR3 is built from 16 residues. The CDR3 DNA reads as TGTGCCAGCAGCGTAGAGGTAGCGGGGGGGTCCTACGAGCAGTACTTC. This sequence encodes CASSVEVAGGSYEQYF.

CDR3 sequence reads: CASSRTINYGYTF. The CDR3 nucleotides are TGTGCCAGCAGTAGGACAATCAACTATGGCTACACCTTC. This rearrangement joins TRBV7-8 to TRBJ1-2; a weak D match, TRBD1 (5 bases). The V gene lost 6 bases and the J gene lost 2 bases, with 10 bases spanning the gap. The CDR3 covers 13 residues. Germline V lookup: CDR1 SGHVS, CDR2 FQNEAQ.

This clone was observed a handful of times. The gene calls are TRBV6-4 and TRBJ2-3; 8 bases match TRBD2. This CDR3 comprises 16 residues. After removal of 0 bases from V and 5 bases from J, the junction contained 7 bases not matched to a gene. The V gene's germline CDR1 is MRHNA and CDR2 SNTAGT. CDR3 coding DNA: TGTGCCAGCAGTGACTCGGCGGGGGGCTCTGGAGATACGCAGTATTTT. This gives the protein CASSDSAGGSGDTQYF.

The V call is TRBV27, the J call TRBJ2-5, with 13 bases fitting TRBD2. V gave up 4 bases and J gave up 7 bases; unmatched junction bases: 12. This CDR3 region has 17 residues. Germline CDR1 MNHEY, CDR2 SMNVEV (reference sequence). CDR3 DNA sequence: TGTGCCAGCAGTTCGCAACCGGGACTAGCGGGATTGGGGACCCAGTACTTC. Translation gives CASSSQPGLAGLGTQYF.

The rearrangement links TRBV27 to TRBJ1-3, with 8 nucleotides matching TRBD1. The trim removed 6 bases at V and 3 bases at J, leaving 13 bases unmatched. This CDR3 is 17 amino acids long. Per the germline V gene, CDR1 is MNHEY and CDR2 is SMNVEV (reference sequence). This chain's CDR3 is CASRPLLDRGLGNTIYF. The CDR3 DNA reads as TGTGCCAGCAGACCACTCCTTGACAGGGGCCTTGGAAACACCATATATTTT.

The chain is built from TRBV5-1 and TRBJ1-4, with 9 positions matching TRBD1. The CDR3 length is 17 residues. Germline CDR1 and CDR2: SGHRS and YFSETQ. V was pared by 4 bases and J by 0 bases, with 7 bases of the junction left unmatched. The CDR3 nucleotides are TGCGCCAGCAGCCAAACAGGGGGCTATGCAACTAATGAAAAACTGTTTTTT. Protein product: CASSQTGGYATNEKLFF. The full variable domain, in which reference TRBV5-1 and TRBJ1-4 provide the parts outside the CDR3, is KAGVTQTPRYLIKTRGQQVTLSCSPISGHRSVSWYQQTPGQGLQFLFEYFSETQRNKGNFPGRFSGRQFSNSRSEMNVSTLELGDSALYLCASSQTGGYATNEKLFFGSGTQLSVL.

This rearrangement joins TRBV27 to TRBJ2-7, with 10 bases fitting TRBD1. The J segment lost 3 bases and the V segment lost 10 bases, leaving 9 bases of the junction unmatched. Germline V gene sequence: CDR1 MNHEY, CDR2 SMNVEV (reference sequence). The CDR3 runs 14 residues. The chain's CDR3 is CATIGTGDFYEQYF. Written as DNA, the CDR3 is TGTGCCACCATCGGGACAGGGGATTTCTACGAGCAGTACTTC.

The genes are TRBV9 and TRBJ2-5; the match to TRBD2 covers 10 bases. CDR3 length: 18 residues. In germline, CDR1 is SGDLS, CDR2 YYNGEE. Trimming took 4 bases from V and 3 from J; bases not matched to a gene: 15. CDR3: CASSPPGTSDGGEETQYF. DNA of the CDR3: TGTGCCAGCAGCCCCCCCGGGACTAGCGATGGAGGGGAAGAGACCCAGTACTTC. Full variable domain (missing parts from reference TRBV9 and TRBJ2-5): DSGVTQTPKHLITATGQRVTLRCSPRSGDLSVYWYQQSLDQGLQFLIQYYNGEERAKGNILERFSAQQFPDLHSELNLSSLELGDSALYFCASSPPGTSDGGEETQYFGPGTRLLVL.

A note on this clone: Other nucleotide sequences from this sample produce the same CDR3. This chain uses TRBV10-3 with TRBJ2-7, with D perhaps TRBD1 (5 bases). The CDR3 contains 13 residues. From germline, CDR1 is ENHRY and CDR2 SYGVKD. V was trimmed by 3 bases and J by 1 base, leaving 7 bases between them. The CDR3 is CAISETGSYEQYF. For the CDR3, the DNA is TGTGCCATCAGTGAAACAGGTTCCTACGAGCAGTACTTC.

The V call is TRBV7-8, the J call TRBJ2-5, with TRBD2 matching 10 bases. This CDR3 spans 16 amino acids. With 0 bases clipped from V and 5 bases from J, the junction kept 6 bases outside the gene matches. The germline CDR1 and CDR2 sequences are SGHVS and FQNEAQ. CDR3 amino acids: CASSLAPAGGLETQYF. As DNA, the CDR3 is TGTGCCAGCAGCTTAGCGCCAGCGGGGGGGCTCGAGACCCAGTACTTC.

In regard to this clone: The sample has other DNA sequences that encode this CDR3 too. This CDR3 is CASSEAGGSYNEQFF. Here the CDR3 DNA reads TGTGCCAGCAGTGAAGCGGGGGGCTCCTACAATGAGCAGTTCTTC. This chain uses TRBV6-1 with TRBJ2-1; maybe TRBD2 (6 bases). Germline CDR1 MNHNS, CDR2 SASEGT. Trimming removed 0 bases at V and 0 bases at J, with 6 bases between. There are 15 residues in the CDR3.

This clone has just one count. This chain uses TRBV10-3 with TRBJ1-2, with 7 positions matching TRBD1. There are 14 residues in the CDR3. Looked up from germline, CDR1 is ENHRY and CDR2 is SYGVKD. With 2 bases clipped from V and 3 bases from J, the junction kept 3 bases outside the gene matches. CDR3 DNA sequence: TGTGCCATCAGTGAGGGCAGGGGGGACTATGGCTACACCTTC. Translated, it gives CAISEGRGDYGYTF.

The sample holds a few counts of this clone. The CDR3 nucleotides are TGTGCCTGGATGGTAGGGGGATATCCCTACGAGCAGTACTTC. Translated, it gives CAWMVGGYPYEQYF. V usage is TRBV30 and J usage is TRBJ2-7; maybe TRBD1 (6 bases). The germline gives CDR1 GTSNPN, CDR2 SVGIG (reference sequence). V lost 4 bases to trimming and J lost 2 bases, with 15 bases between them. The CDR3 runs 14 residues. Filled out from reference TRBV30 and TRBJ2-7, the complete variable domain reads SQTIHQWPATLVQPVGSPLSLECTVEGTSNPNLYWYRQAAGRGLQLLFYSVGIGQISSEVPQNLSASRPQDRQFILSSKKLLLSDSGFYLCAWMVGGYPYEQYFGPGTRLTVT.

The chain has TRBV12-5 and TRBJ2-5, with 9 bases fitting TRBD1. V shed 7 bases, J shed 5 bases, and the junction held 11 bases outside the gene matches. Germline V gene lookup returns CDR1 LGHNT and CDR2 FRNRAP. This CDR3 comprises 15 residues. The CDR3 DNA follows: TGTGCTAGTGCCACTGGGACAGGGAGTATGGAGACCCAGTACTTC. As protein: CASATGTGSMETQYF.

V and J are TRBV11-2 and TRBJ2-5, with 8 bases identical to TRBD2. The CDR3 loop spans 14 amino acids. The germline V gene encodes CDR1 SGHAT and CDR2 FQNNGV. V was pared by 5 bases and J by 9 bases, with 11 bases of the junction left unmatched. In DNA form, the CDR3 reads TGTGCCAGCAGCCCAGCAGGTAGCGGGGCGGCCCAGTACTTC. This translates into CASSPAGSGAAQYF.

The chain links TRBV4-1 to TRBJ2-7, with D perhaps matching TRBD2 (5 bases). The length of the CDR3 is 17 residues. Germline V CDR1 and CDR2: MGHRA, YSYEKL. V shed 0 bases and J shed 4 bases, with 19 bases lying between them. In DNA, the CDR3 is TGCGCCAGCAGCCAAGATCCGGGGAGCTTCTTTGATTACGAGCAGTACTTC. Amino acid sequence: CASSQDPGSFFDYEQYF.

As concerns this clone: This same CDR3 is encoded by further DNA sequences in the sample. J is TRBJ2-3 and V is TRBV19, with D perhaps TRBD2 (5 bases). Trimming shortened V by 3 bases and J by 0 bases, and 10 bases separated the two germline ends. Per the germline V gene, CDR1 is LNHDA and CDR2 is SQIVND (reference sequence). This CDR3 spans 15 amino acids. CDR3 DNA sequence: TGTGCCAGTAGTATTACGAGCGGAAGCACAGATACGCAGTATTTT. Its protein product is CASSITSGSTDTQYF.

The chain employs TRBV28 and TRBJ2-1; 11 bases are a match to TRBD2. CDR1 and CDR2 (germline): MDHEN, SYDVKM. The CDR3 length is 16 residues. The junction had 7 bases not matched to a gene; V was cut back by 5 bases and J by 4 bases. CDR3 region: CASSTSGTSGYNEQFF. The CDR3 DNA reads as TGTGCCAGCAGTACCTCCGGGACTAGCGGATACAATGAGCAGTTCTTC. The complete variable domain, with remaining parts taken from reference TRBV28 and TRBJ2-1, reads DVKVTQSSRYLVKRTGEKVFLECVQDMDHENMFWYRQDPGLGLRLIYFSYDVKMKEKGDIPEGYSVSREKKERFSLILESASTNQTSMYLCASSTSGTSGYNEQFFGPGTRLTVL.

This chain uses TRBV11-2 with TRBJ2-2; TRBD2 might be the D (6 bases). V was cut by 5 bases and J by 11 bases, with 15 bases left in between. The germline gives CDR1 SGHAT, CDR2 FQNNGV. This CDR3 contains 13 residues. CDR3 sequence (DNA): TGTGCCAGCAGCCCCAGGACTACGGGAGAGCTGTTTTTT. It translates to CASSPRTTGELFF.

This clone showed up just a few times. The CDR3 protein is CATVTVGNSNQPQHF. The DNA of the CDR3 is TGTGCAACAGTTACGGTGGGTAATAGCAATCAGCCCCAGCATTTT. This rearrangement joins TRBV6-6 to TRBJ1-5; no definite D call. The germline V gene encodes CDR1 MNHNY and CDR2 SVGAGI (reference sequence). The CDR3 covers 15 residues.

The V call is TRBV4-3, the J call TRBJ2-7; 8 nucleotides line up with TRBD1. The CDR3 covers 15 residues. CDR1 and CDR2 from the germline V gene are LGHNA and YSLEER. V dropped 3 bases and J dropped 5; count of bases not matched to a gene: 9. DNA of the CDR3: TGCGCCAGCAGCCAGGTCCTTGACAGGGGTCACGAGCAGTACTTC. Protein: CASSQVLDRGHEQYF.

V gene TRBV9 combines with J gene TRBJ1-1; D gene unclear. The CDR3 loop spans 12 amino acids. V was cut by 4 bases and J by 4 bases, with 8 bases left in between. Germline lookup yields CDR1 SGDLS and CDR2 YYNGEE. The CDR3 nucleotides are TGTGCCAGCAGCTCCCGGGGCACTGAAGCTTTCTTT. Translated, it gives CASSSRGTEAFF.

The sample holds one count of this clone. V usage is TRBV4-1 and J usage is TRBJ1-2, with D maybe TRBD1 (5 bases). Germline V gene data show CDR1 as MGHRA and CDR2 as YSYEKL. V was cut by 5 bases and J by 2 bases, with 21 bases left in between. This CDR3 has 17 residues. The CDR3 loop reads CASSASPGTGDNYGYTF. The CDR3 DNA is TGCGCCAGCAGCGCATCACCCGGGACGGGGGACAACTATGGCTACACCTTC.

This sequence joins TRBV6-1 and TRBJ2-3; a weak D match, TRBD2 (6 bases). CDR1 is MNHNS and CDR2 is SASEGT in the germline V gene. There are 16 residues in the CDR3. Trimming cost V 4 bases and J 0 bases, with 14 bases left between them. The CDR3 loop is CASSARSGSSTDTQYF. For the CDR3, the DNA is TGTGCCAGCAGTGCCCGTAGCGGCTCTAGCACAGATACGCAGTATTTT.